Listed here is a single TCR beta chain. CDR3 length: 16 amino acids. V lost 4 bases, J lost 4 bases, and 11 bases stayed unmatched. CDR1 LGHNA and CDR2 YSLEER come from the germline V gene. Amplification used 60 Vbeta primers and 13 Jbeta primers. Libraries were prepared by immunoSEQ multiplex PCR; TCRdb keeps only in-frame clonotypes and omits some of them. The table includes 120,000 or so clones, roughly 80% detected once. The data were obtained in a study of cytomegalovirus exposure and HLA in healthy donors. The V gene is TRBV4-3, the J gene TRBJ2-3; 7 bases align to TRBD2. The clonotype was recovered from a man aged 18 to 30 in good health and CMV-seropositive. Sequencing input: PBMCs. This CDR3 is CASSRARTSLPDTQYF. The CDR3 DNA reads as TGCGCCAGCAGCCGAGCACGGACTAGTCTCCCAGATACGCAGTATTTT.